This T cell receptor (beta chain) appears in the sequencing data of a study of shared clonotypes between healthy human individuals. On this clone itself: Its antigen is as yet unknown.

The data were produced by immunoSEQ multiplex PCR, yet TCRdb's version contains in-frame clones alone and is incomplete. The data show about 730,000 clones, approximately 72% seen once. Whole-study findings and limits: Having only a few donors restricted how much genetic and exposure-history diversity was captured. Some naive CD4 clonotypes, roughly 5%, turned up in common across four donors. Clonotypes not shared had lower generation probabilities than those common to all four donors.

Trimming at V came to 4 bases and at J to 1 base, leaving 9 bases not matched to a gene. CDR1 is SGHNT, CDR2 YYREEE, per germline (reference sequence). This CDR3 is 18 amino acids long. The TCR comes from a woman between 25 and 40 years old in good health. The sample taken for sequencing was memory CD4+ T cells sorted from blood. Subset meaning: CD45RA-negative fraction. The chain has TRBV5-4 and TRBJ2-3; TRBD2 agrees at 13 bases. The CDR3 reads CASSPGGTSGMGTDTQYF. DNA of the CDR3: TGTGCCAGCAGCCCGGGAGGGACTAGCGGGATGGGCACAGATACGCAGTATTTT.